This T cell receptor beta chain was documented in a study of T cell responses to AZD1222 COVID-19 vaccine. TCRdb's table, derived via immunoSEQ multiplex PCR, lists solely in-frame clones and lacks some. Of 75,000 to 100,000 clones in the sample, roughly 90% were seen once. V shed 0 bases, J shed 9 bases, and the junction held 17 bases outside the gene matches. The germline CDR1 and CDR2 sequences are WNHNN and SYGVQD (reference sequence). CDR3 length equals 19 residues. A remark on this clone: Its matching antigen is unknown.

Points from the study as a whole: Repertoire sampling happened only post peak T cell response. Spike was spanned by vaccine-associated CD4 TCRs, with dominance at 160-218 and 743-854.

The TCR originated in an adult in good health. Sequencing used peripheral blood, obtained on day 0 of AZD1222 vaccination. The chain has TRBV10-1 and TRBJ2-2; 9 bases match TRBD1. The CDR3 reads CASSESATGGGFIVRELFF. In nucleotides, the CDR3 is TGCGCCAGCAGTGAGTCGGCAACAGGGGGCGGATTTATTGTCCGGGAGCTGTTTTTT.